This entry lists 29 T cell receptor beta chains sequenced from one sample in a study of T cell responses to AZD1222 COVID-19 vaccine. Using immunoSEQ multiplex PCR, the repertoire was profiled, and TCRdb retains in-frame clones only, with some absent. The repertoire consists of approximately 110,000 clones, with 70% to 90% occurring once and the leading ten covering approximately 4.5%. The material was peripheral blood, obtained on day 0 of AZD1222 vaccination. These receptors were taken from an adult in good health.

The CDR3 protein is CSVGQGERYGYTF. As DNA, the CDR3 is TGCAGCGTTGGACAGGGGGAACGATATGGCTACACCTTC. This chain joins TRBV29-1 and TRBJ1-2; 9 bases align to TRBD1. Germline loops: CDR1 SQVTM, CDR2 ANQGSEA. The J segment lost 5 bases and the V segment lost 4 bases, leaving 5 bases of the junction unmatched. This CDR3 spans 13 amino acids.

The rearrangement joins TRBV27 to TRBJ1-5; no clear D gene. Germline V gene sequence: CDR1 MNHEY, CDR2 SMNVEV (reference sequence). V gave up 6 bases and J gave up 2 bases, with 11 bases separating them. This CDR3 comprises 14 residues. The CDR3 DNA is TGTGCCAGCAGCCCGGGGTTCGGCAATCAGCCCCAGCATTTT. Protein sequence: CASSPGFGNQPQHF.

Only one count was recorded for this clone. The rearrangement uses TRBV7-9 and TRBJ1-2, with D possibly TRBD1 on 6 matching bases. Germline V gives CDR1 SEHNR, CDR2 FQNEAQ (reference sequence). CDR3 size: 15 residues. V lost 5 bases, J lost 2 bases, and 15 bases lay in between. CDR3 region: CASSTKKGVNYGYTF. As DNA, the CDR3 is TGTGCCAGCAGCACCAAAAAGGGGGTAAACTATGGCTACACCTTC.

DNA for the CDR3: TGTGCCAGCGGGGGACAGGGAAATAACGAGCAGTACTTC. Amino acid sequence: CASGGQGNNEQYF. V is TRBV9 and J is TRBJ2-7; 9 nucleotides align to TRBD1. Germline CDR1 reads SGDLS; CDR2 reads YYNGEE. V gave up 7 bases and J gave up 5 bases; unmatched junction bases: 7. CDR3 length: 13 amino acids.

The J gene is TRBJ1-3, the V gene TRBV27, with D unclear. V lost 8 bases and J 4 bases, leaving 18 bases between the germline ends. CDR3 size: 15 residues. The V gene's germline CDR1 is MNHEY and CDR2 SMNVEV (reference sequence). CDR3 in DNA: TGTGCCAGCGGACCTAGAGTCCCAGCGGGAAACACCATATATTTT. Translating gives CASGPRVPAGNTIYF.

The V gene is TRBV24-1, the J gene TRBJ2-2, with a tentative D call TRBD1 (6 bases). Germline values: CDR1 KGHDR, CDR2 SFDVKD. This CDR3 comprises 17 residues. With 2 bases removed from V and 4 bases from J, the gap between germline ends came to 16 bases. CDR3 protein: CATSDWGRQAGTGELFF. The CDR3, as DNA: TGTGCCACCAGTGATTGGGGCCGACAGGCGGGCACCGGGGAGCTGTTTTTT.

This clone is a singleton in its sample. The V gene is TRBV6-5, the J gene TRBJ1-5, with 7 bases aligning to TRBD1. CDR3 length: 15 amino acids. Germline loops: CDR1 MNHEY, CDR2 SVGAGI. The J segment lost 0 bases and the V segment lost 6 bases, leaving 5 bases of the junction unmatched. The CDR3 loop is CASRADRDSNQPQHF. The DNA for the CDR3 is TGTGCCAGCAGAGCCGACAGGGATAGCAATCAGCCCCAGCATTTT.

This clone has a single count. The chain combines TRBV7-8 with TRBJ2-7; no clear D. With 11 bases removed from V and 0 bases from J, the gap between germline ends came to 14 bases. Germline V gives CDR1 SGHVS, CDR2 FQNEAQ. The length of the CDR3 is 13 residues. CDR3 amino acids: CASGGLNSYEQYF. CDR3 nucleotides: TGTGCCTCGGGCGGCCTTAACTCCTACGAGCAGTACTTC.

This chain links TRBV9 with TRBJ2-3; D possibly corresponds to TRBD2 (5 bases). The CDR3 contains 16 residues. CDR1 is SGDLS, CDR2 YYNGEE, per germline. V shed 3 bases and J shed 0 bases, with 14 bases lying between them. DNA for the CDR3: TGTGCCAGCAGCGCGCACCAAGGACTCAGCACAGATACGCAGTATTTT. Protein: CASSAHQGLSTDTQYF.

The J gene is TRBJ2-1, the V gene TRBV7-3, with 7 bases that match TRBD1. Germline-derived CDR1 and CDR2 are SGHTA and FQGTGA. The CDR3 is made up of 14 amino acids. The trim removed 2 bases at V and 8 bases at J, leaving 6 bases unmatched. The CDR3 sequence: CASSLYRGAYEQFF. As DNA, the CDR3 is TGTGCCAGCAGCTTATACAGGGGCGCCTATGAGCAGTTCTTC.

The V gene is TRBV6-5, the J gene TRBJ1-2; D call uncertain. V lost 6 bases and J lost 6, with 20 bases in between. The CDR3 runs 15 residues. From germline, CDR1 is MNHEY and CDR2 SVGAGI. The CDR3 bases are TGTGCCAGCAGACTGGAGGGTGTAACGCTCGATGGCTACACCTTC. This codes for CASRLEGVTLDGYTF.

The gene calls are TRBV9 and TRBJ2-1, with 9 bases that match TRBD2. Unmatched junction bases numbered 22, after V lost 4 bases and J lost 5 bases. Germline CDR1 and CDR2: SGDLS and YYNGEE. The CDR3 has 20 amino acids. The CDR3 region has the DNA TGTGCCAGCAGCACCCCCGGGCCCCCCGGGGCTAGCGGGAAGAACAATGAGCAGTTCTTC. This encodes CASSTPGPPGASGKNNEQFF.

This CDR3 is CASSQETELYTF. CDR3 coding DNA: TGTGCCAGCAGCCAAGAGACAGAACTCTACACCTTC. The V call is TRBV4-2, the J call TRBJ1-2; D might be TRBD1 (5 bases). Germline V CDR1 and CDR2: LGHNA, YNFKEQ. Trimming took 0 bases from V and 10 from J, leaving 9 bases between them. The CDR3 contains 12 residues.

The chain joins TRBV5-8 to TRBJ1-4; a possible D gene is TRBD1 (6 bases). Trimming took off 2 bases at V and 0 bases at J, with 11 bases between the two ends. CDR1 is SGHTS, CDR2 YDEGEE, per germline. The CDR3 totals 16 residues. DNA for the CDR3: TGTGCCAGCAGCTTTCAGGGGCAAACAACTAATGAAAAACTGTTTTTT. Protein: CASSFQGQTTNEKLFF.

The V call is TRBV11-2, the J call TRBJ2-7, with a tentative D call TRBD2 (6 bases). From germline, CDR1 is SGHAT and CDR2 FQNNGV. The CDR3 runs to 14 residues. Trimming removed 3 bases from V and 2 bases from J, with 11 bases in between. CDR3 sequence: CASSFGSGPYEQYF. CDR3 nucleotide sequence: TGTGCCAGCAGCTTCGGGAGTGGCCCCTACGAGCAGTACTTC.

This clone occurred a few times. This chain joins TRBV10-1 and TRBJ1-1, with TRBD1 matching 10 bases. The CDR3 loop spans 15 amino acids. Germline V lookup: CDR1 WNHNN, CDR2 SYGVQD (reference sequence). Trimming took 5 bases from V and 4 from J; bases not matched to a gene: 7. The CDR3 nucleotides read TGCGCCAGCAGTACCGGGACAGGGGCAGCCACTGAAGCTTTCTTT. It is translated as CASSTGTGAATEAFF.

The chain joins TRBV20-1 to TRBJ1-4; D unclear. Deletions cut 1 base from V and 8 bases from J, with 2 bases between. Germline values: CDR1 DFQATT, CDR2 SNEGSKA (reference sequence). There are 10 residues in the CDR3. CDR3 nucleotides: TGCAGTGCTAGAGGGGAAAAACTGTTTTTT. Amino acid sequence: CSARGEKLFF.

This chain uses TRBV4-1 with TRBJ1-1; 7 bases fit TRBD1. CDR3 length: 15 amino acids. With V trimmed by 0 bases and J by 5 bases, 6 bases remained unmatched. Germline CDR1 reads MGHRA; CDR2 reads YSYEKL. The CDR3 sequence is CASSQETTGRTEAFF. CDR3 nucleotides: TGCGCCAGCAGCCAAGAGACGACAGGGAGGACTGAAGCTTTCTTT.

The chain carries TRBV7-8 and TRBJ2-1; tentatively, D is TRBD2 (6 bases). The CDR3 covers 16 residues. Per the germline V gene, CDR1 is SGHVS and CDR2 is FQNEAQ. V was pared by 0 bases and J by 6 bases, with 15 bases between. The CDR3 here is CASSLARLVVRNEQFF. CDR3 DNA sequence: TGTGCCAGCAGCTTAGCCCGACTAGTTGTTCGCAATGAGCAGTTCTTC.

CDR3 sequence: CASSLGLPSYEQYF. CDR3 sequence (DNA): TGTGCCAGCAGCTTGGGACTGCCGTCCTACGAGCAGTACTTC. V gene TRBV5-6 combines with J gene TRBJ2-7; D is undetermined. V was trimmed by 0 bases and J by 1 base, leaving 8 bases between them. Germline CDR1 reads SGHDT; CDR2 reads YYEEEE. The CDR3 spans 14 residues.

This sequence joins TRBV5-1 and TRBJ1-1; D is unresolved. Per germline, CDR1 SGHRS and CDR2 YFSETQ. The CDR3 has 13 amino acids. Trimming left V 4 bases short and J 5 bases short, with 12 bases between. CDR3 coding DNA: TGCGCCAGCAGCGAATGGGGAACTACTGAAGCTTTCTTT. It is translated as CASSEWGTTEAFF.

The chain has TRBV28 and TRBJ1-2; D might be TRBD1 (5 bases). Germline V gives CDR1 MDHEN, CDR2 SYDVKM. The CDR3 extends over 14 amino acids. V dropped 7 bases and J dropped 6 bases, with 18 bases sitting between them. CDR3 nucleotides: TGTGCCAGCACCTCCTGGGGCGGGGGGGATGGCTACACCTTC. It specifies CASTSWGGGDGYTF.

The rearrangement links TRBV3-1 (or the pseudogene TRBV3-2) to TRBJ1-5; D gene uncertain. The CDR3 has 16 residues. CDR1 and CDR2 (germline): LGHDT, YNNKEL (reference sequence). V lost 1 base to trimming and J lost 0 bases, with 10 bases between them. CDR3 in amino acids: CASSQGAAYSNQPQHF. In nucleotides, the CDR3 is TGTGCCAGCAGCCAAGGGGCCGCGTATAGCAATCAGCCCCAGCATTTT.

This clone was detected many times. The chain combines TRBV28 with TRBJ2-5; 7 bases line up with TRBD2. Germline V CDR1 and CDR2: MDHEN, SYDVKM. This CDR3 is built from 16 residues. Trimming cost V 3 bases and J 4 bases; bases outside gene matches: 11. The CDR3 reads CASSFQGGREGETQYF. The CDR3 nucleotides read TGTGCCAGCAGTTTCCAGGGCGGCAGGGAGGGAGAGACCCAGTACTTC.

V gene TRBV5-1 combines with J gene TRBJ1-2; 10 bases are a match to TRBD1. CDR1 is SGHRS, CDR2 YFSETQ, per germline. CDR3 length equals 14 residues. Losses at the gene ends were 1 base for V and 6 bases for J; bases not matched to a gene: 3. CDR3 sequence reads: CASSLTGQGNGYTF. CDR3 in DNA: TGCGCCAGCAGCTTGACGGGACAGGGGAATGGCTACACCTTC.

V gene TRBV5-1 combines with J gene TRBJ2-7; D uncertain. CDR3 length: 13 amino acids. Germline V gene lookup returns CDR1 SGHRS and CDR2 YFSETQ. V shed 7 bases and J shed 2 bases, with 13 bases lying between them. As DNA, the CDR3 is TGCGCCAGCCGCCGAAGTGGCCCCTACGAGCAGTACTTC. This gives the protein CASRRSGPYEQYF.

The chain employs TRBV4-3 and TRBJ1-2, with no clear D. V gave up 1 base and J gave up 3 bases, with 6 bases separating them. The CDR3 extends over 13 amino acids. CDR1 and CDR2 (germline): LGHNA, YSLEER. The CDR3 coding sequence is TGCGCCAGCAGCCAAGGGAAGGACTATGGCTACACCTTC. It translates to CASSQGKDYGYTF.

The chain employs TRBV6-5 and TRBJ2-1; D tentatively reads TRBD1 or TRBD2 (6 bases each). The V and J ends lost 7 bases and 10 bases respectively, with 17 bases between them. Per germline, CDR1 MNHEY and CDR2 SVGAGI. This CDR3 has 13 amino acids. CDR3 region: CASNKGRGGEQFF. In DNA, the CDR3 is TGTGCCAGCAACAAGGGACGAGGGGGGGAGCAGTTCTTC.

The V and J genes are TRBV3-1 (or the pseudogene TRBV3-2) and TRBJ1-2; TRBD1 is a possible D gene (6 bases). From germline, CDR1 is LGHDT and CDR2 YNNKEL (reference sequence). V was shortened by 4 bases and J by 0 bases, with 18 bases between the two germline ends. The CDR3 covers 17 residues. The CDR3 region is CASSPATAGATNYGYTF. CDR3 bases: TGTGCCAGCAGCCCGGCCACCGCGGGGGCCACTAACTATGGCTACACCTTC.